This is a list of T cell receptor beta chains from one sample in a study of immune cell composition in non-small cell lung cancer. Assay used: immunoSEQ multiplex PCR; TCRdb lists only in-frame clones, some missing. The sample includes some 2,500 clones, approximately 74% seen only once; the top ten take about a quarter. The specimen was non-adjacent lung tissue. Receptor source: a human donor with non-small cell lung cancer. The CDR3 runs from the conserved cysteine through the conserved F or W. D genes are given only for firm matches. Size tells how often a clone was seen (once, few, many) or the class of an expanded clone, and some rows leave it out.

j_call | d_call | clone_size | v_call | cdr3_aa | cdr3_nt
TRBJ2-7 | . | . | TRBV28 | CASSFPPPRQGYEQYF | TGTGCCAGCAGTTTCCCCCCCCCTCGGCAGGGATACGAGCAGTACTTC
TRBJ2-7 | TRBD1 | . | TRBV6-6 | CASRQMGQGAHEQYF | TGTGCCAGCAGGCAAATGGGACAGGGGGCCCACGAGCAGTACTTC
TRBJ1-2 | . | few | TRBV28 | CASGYRAPVYGYTF | TGTGCCAGCGGGTACAGGGCCCCAGTCTATGGCTACACCTTC
TRBJ1-1 | . | . | TRBV10-3 | CAISEFDKTRAEAFF | TGTGCCATCAGTGAGTTCGACAAGACGAGGGCTGAAGCTTTCTTT
TRBJ2-7 | . | . | TRBV7-2 | CASSLNLADYEQYF | TGTGCCAGCAGCTTAAATTTAGCGGACTACGAGCAGTACTTC
TRBJ1-1 | . | . | TRBV7-2 | CASSFGVGLLNTEAFF | TGTGCCAGCAGCTTTGGGGTGGGACTTTTGAACACTGAAGCTTTCTTT
TRBJ2-5 | TRBD2 | . | TRBV5-1 | CASSHSGTSGGRGVQETQYF | TGCGCCAGCAGTCATTCTGGGACTAGCGGGGGTAGAGGGGTACAAGAGACCCAGTACTTC
TRBJ1-1 | . | once | TRBV18 | CASSQAKTRGSDTEAFF | TGTGCCAGCTCCCAGGCCAAGACACGTGGGAGCGACACTGAAGCTTTCTTT
TRBJ1-1 | . | . | TRBV19 | CASKEEFLNTEAFF | TGTGCCAGTAAGGAGGAGTTTCTGAACACTGAAGCTTTCTTT
TRBJ2-7 | TRBD2 | few | TRBV5-1 | CASSLVGSGEQYF | TGCGCCAGCAGCTTGGTGGGTAGCGGGGAACAGTACTTC
TRBJ1-2 | . | . | TRBV28 | CASRSQGISNYGYTF | TGTGCCAGCAGGTCTCAGGGGATATCTAACTATGGCTACACCTTC
TRBJ1-2 | . | . | TRBV10-2 | CASSEIANYGYTF | TGCGCCAGCAGTGAAATCGCTAACTATGGCTACACCTTC
TRBJ1-6 | . | few | TRBV27 | CARRTLHF | TGTGCTAGGAGGACCCTCCACTTT
TRBJ1-2 | . | . | TRBV4-1 | CASSQVAGDRYGYTF | TGCGCCAGCAGCCAAGTGGCAGGGGACCGCTATGGCTACACCTTC
TRBJ1-2 | . | . | TRBV4-3 | CASSQEVQARKYGYTF | TGCGCCAGCAGCCAAGAGGTACAGGCGCGAAAATATGGCTACACCTTC
TRBJ1-1 | . | . | TRBV30 | CAWLTAFMTEAFF | TGTGCCTGGTTGACAGCGTTCATGACTGAAGCTTTCTTT
TRBJ1-4 | TRBD1 | . | TRBV18 | CASSHEGAEKLFF | TGTGCCAGCTCACACGAGGGGGCTGAAAAACTGTTTTTT
TRBJ2-7 | TRBD1 | . | TRBV5-4 | CASSRSTPGQTTLEQYF | TGCGCCAGCAGCCGCTCAACGCCGGGACAGACCACTTTGGAGCAGTACTTC
TRBJ2-7 | . | . | TRBV28 | CASSLPRGVNEQYF | TGTGCCAGCAGTTTACCCAGGGGAGTGAACGAGCAGTACTTC
TRBJ2-1 | TRBD1 | . | TRBV29-1 | CSGGQGTYNEQFF | TGCAGCGGGGGACAGGGGACCTACAATGAGCAGTTCTTC
TRBJ2-3 | . | . | TRBV21-1 | CASSKARRGGLAGGPPPTDTQYF | TGTGCCAGCAGCAAAGCCCGCCGGGGTGGTCTAGCGGGGGGGCCCCCCCCCACAGATACGCAGTATTTT
TRBJ2-7 | TRBD1 | . | TRBV5-3 | CASSLGDSSYEQYF | TGTGCCAGCAGCTTGGGGGACAGCTCCTACGAGCAGTACTTC
TRBJ2-1 | TRBD2 | few | TRBV19 | CASSIAGLAGVTYSYNEQFF | TGTGCCAGTAGTATAGCGGGACTAGCGGGGGTAACCTACTCCTACAATGAGCAGTTCTTC
TRBJ1-2 | TRBD1 | . | TRBV27 | CASSPNPPGTGGWGYTF | TGTGCCAGCAGTCCTAACCCACCCGGGACAGGGGGATGGGGCTACACCTTC
TRBJ1-3 | . | few | TRBV14 | CASTKTVTGNTIYF | TGTGCCAGCACCAAAACAGTTACTGGAAACACCATATATTTT
TRBJ1-1 | TRBD1 | . | TRBV6-5 | CASSPGTENTEAFF | TGTGCCAGCAGTCCCGGGACAGAGAACACTGAAGCTTTCTTT
TRBJ2-3 | . | . | TRBV29-1 | CSVARGMDTQYF | TGCAGCGTTGCCCGGGGGATGGATACGCAGTATTTT
TRBJ2-1 | TRBD1 | . | TRBV19 | CASSLREGTDNEQFF | TGTGCCAGTAGTCTCCGGGAAGGGACAGACAATGAGCAGTTCTTC
TRBJ1-6 | TRBD1 | . | TRBV6-9 | CASSRGQGTSPLHF | TGTGCCAGCAGCCGCGGACAGGGGACATCACCCCTCCACTTT
TRBJ2-1 | . | once | TRBV5-6 | CASSPEAARGYYNEQFF | TGTGCCAGCAGCCCCGAGGCCGCTCGGGGGTACTACAATGAGCAGTTCTTC
TRBJ1-4 | . | . | TRBV11-2 | CASSLVTGYANEKLFF | TGTGCCAGCAGCTTAGTAACAGGGTACGCTAATGAAAAACTGTTTTTT
TRBJ2-7 | . | medium-sized | TRBV5-4 | CASSLGEIYEQYF | TGTGCCAGCAGCTTAGGAGAAATCTACGAGCAGTACTTC
TRBJ1-5 | . | . | TRBV5-1 | CASSPWDSYNQPQHF | TGCGCCAGCAGCCCGTGGGACTCCTACAATCAGCCCCAGCATTTT
TRBJ1-2 | TRBD1 | . | TRBV9 | CASSVGSRQGHGYTF | TGTGCCAGCAGCGTAGGGTCCAGACAGGGGCATGGCTACACCTTC
TRBJ2-2 | . | once | TRBV7-6 | CASSSDTGELFF | TGTGCCAGCAGCTCAGACACCGGGGAGCTGTTTTTT
TRBJ2-3 | . | . | TRBV7-8 | CASSRRQEDTQYF | TGTGCCAGCAGCAGGCGACAGGAGGATACGCAGTATTTT
TRBJ2-7 | TRBD2 | few | TRBV10-1 | CASSAGGLLDEQYF | TGCGCCAGCAGCGCGGGAGGGCTCCTAGACGAGCAGTACTTC
TRBJ2-7 | TRBD1 | . | TRBV5-1 | CASSLGGVDRGSEEQYF | TGCGCCAGCAGCTTGGGAGGGGTGGACAGGGGGTCGGAAGAGCAGTACTTC
TRBJ1-6 | TRBD1 | . | TRBV4-3 | CASSQDFSQGARNSPLHF | TGCGCCAGCAGCCAAGATTTCAGTCAGGGGGCGCGTAATTCACCCCTCCACTTT
TRBJ1-1 | . | . | TRBV6-1 | CATIGLTEAFF | TGTGCCACAATCGGGTTGACTGAAGCTTTCTTT
TRBJ1-4 | . | . | TRBV7-9 | CASSPTVQGEKLFF | TGTGCCAGCAGCCCGACAGTCCAGGGTGAAAAACTGTTTTTT
TRBJ1-5 | TRBD1 | few | TRBV28 | CASSRVGQGINNQPQHF | TGTGCCAGCAGCCGCGTCGGACAGGGGATAAACAATCAGCCCCAGCATTTT
TRBJ2-5 | TRBD2 | . | TRBV5-1 | CASSLGLAGEETQYF | TGCGCCAGCAGCTTGGGACTAGCGGGGGAAGAGACCCAGTACTTC
TRBJ1-5 | TRBD1 | few | TRBV2 | CASSNSGTGTQPQHF | TGTGCCAGCAGTAACTCCGGGACAGGGACCCAGCCCCAGCATTTT
TRBJ2-5 | . | few | TRBV6-9 | CASSSRVYFQETQYF | TGTGCCAGCAGTTCCAGGGTCTATTTTCAAGAGACCCAGTACTTC
TRBJ1-6 | TRBD1 | . | TRBV29-1 | CSVQQGADSPLHF | TGCAGCGTGCAACAGGGGGCTGATTCACCCCTCCACTTT
TRBJ1-4 | . | once | TRBV6-5 | CASSYAWTETNEKLFF | TGTGCCAGCAGTTACGCCTGGACTGAGACTAATGAAAAACTGTTTTTT
TRBJ2-5 | . | . | TRBV7-6 | CASSLPGLETQYF | TGTGCCAGCAGCTTACCGGGATTAGAGACCCAGTACTTC
TRBJ2-3 | TRBD1 | . | TRBV5-1 | CASSLGQGGGTDTQYF | TGCGCCAGCAGTCTGGGACAGGGAGGAGGCACAGATACGCAGTATTTT
TRBJ1-4 | TRBD1 | . | TRBV6-5 | CASSYTTGENEKLFF | TGTGCCAGCAGTTACACGACAGGGGAAAATGAAAAACTGTTTTTT
TRBJ2-7 | TRBD1 | . | TRBV7-9 | CASSLGDREQYF | TGTGCCAGCAGCTTAGGGGACAGGGAACAGTACTTC